This T cell receptor beta chain was found in a study of cytomegalovirus exposure and HLA in healthy donors. A multiplex PCR was run with 60 Vbeta primers and 13 Jbeta primers. TCRdb's copy holds only in-frame clones and misses some; the assay was immunoSEQ multiplex PCR. The sample lists a few hundred thousand clones, around 90% occurring once. The sample taken for sequencing was PBMCs. This clonotype originated in a girl aged 2 to 10 in good health and CMV-seronegative.

The CDR3 reads CASSFGQGASSSEETQYF. The DNA of the CDR3 is TGCGCCAGCAGCTTTGGCCAGGGGGCGTCCAGTTCTGAAGAGACCCAGTACTTC. This chain uses TRBV5-1 with TRBJ2-5, with 8 bases that match TRBD1. Germline trimming cut 2 bases from V and 3 bases from J; bases unmatched to any gene: 15. In germline, CDR1 is SGHRS, CDR2 YFSETQ. The CDR3 is 18 residues long.